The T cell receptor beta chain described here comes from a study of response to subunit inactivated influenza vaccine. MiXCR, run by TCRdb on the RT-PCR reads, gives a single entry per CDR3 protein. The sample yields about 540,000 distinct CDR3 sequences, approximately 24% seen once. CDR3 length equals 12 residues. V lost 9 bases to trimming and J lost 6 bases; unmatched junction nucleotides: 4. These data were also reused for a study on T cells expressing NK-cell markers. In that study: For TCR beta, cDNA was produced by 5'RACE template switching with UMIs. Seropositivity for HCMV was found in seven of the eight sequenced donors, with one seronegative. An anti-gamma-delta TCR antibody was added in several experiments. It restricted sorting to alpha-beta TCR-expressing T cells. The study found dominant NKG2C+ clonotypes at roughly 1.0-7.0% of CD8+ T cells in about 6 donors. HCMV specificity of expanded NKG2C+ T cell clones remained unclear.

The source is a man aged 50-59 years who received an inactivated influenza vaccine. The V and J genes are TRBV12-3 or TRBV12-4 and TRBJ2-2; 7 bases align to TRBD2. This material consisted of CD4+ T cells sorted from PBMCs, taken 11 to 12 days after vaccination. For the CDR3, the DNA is TGTGCCAGTCGGGACTACCCCGGGGAGCTGTTTTTT. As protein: CASRDYPGELFF.